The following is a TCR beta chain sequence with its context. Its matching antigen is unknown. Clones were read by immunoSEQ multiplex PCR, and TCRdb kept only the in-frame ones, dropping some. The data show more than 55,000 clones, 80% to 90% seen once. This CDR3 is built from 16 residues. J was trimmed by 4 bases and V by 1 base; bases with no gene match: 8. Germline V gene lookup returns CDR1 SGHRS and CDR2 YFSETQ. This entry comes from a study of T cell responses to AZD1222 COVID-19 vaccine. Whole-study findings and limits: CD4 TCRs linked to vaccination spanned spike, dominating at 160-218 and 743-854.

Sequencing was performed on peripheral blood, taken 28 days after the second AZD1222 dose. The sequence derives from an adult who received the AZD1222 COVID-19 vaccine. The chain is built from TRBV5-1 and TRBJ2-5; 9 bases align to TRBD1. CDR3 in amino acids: CASSLSGQGGRETQYF. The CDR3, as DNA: TGCGCCAGCAGCTTGTCGGGACAGGGTGGGCGAGAGACCCAGTACTTC.